Shown below are 15 T cell receptor beta chains from a single sample sequenced in a study of blood T cell repertoires in COVID-19. Some clones are missing from TCRdb's copy, which holds only in-frame ones; the method was immunoSEQ multiplex PCR. The sample consists of some 170,000 clones, about 75% of them appearing once. Sequencing input: peripheral blood. These receptors originate from a woman in her 70s with acute or convalescent COVID-19.

This chain links TRBV5-1 with TRBJ2-5; D unresolved. Germline V gene data show CDR1 as SGHRS and CDR2 as YFSETQ. The V end lost 0 bases, the J end lost 5 bases, and 14 bases lay between the germline ends. The CDR3 sequence is 15 residues long. The CDR3 protein is CASSLALDLVETQYF. CDR3 sequence (DNA): TGCGCCAGCAGCTTGGCCCTAGATCTAGTGGAGACCCAGTACTTC.

The chain uses TRBV5-5 and TRBJ1-6; tentatively, D is TRBD1 (5 bases). This CDR3 region has 17 residues. Per germline, CDR1 SGHKS and CDR2 YYEKEE (reference sequence). V was shortened by 0 bases and J by 10 bases, with 20 bases between the two germline ends. CDR3 region: CASSLGLFGGFDSPLHF. CDR3 DNA: TGTGCCAGCAGCTTGGGTCTTTTCGGGGGATTTGACTCACCCCTCCACTTT. Supplemented by reference TRBV5-5 and TRBJ1-6, the full variable domain reads DAGVTQSPTHLIKTRGQQVTLRCSPISGHKSVSWYQQVLGQGPQFIFQYYEKEERGRGNFPDRFSARQFPNYSSELNVNALLLGDSALYLCASSLGLFGGFDSPLHFGNGTRLTVT.

V is TRBV12-3 or TRBV12-4 and J is TRBJ2-1; TRBD1 matches 8 bases. CDR3 size: 12 residues. V lost 6 bases, J lost 5 bases, and 0 bases stayed unmatched. CDR3 sequence: CASRTGDNEQFF. The CDR3 coding sequence is TGTGCCAGCAGGACAGGGGACAATGAGCAGTTCTTC.

The CDR3 region is CASSEAQMRETQYF. In DNA form, the CDR3 reads TGTGCCAGCAGTGAGGCTCAGATGAGGGAGACCCAGTACTTC. The rearrangement uses TRBV6-6 and TRBJ2-5; no clear D gene. Trimming left V 5 bases short and J 5 bases short, with 15 bases between. Germline assignment: CDR1 MNHNY and CDR2 SVGAGI (reference sequence). The CDR3 is made up of 14 amino acids.

The V gene is TRBV27, the J gene TRBJ1-2; possible D gene TRBD1, 6 bases. V lost 6 bases and J lost 1, with 24 bases in between. This CDR3 has 18 amino acids. Germline CDR1 is MNHEY and CDR2 is SMNVEV (reference sequence). CDR3 in DNA: TGTGCCAGCAGACCCATAGTACATATCAGGGGCTTTAACTATGGCTACACCTTC. This translates into CASRPIVHIRGFNYGYTF.

This clone was observed a few times. CDR3 sequence reads: CASSLLTGGVPTDTQYF. The CDR3 region has the DNA TGTGCCAGCAGCTTATTGACAGGGGGAGTCCCCACAGATACGCAGTATTTT. V gene TRBV11-2 combines with J gene TRBJ2-3, with 9 bases matching TRBD1. The germline V gene encodes CDR1 SGHAT and CDR2 FQNNGV. V dropped 2 bases and J dropped 2; count of bases not matched to a gene: 8. The CDR3 has 17 amino acids.

This sequence joins TRBV6-5 and TRBJ1-1; D is unresolved. Germline-derived CDR1 and CDR2 are MNHEY and SVGAGI. Trimming shortened V by 4 bases and J by 2 bases, and 17 bases separated the two germline ends. CDR3 length equals 16 residues. This chain's CDR3 is CASSSQPEWANTEAFF. Written as DNA, the CDR3 is TGTGCCAGCAGTTCCCAGCCTGAATGGGCTAACACTGAAGCTTTCTTT.

The rearrangement uses TRBV7-9 and TRBJ2-1; the match to TRBD2 covers 9 bases. The length of the CDR3 is 15 residues. Trimming cost V 5 bases and J 5 bases; bases outside gene matches: 7. CDR1 is SEHNR, CDR2 FQNEAQ, per germline (reference sequence). The CDR3 nucleotides read TGTGCCAGCAGCATTCTAGCGGGACCCGACAATGAGCAGTTCTTC. Protein: CASSILAGPDNEQFF.

J is TRBJ2-7 and V is TRBV7-8, with a weak D call TRBD1 (5 bases). Germline V gene sequence: CDR1 SGHVS, CDR2 FQNEAQ. V was trimmed by 5 bases and J by 6 bases, leaving 14 bases between them. The CDR3 spans 13 residues. CDR3 protein: CASSGRDLGEQYF. The CDR3 DNA sequence: TGTGCCAGCAGCGGCAGGGATTTGGGCGAGCAGTACTTC.

The CDR3 here is CASSKRAGAVRNNEQFF. CDR3 bases: TGTGCCAGCAGCAAACGAGCGGGAGCTGTAAGGAACAATGAGCAGTTCTTC. The chain combines TRBV21-1 with TRBJ2-1; no check of the table's D call, TRBD2, against the DNA was made. TRBV21-1 is reported as a pseudogene. The CDR3 is 17 residues long.

J is TRBJ2-1 and V is TRBV6-6, with 9 bases fitting TRBD2. Germline lookup yields CDR1 MNHNY and CDR2 SVGAGI (reference sequence). The CDR3 is 16 residues long. J lost 2 bases, V lost 6 bases, and 8 bases had no gene match. The CDR3 here is CASRGLAGVAYNEQFF. CDR3 nucleotide sequence: TGTGCCAGCAGGGGGTTAGCGGGGGTCGCCTACAATGAGCAGTTCTTC.

This chain connects TRBV4-1 to TRBJ1-6; TRBD1 aligns across 7 bases. CDR1 MGHRA and CDR2 YSYEKL come from the germline V gene. V dropped 4 bases and J dropped 5; count of bases not matched to a gene: 5. The CDR3 loop spans 15 amino acids. The CDR3 sequence is CASSRAGTDNSPLHF. CDR3 coding DNA: TGCGCCAGCAGCCGAGCCGGGACAGATAATTCACCCCTCCACTTT.

The rearrangement uses TRBV5-1 and TRBJ2-7, with 9 bases that match TRBD1. CDR1 and CDR2 (germline): SGHRS, YFSETQ. Trimming cost V 4 bases and J 5 bases; bases outside gene matches: 10. The CDR3 is made up of 15 amino acids. The DNA of the CDR3 is TGCGCCAGCAGCCCCCGGACAGGGGATATGGACGAGCAGTACTTC. Translation: CASSPRTGDMDEQYF.

This chain uses TRBV2 with TRBJ2-5; TRBD2 matches at 10 bases. In germline, CDR1 is SNHLY, CDR2 FYNNEI. The V segment lost 4 bases and the J segment 5 bases; nucleotides outside the gene matches: 4. There are 14 residues in the CDR3. CDR3 in DNA: TGTGCCAGCAGTGGGACTAGCGGATGGGAGACCCAGTACTTC. Protein sequence: CASSGTSGWETQYF.

This chain connects TRBV15 to TRBJ1-1; D is ambiguous. The CDR3 has 14 amino acids. Germline V gives CDR1 LNHNV, CDR2 YYDKDF (reference sequence). V was cut by 0 bases and J by 4 bases, with 9 bases left in between. The CDR3 DNA follows: TGTGCCACCAGCAGAGATATCGGGTTCACTGAAGCTTTCTTT. Translating gives CATSRDIGFTEAFF.